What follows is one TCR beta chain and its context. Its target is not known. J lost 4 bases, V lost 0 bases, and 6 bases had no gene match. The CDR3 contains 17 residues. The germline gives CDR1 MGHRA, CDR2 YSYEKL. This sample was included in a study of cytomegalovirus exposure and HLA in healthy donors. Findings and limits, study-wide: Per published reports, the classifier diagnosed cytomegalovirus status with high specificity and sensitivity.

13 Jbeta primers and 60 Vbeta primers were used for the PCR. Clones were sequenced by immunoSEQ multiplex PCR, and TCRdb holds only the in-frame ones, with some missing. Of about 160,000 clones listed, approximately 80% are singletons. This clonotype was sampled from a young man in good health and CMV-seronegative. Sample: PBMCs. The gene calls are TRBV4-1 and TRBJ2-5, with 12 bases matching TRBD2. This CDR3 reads CASSQELAGGRRETQYF. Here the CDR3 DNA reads TGCGCCAGCAGCCAAGAACTAGCGGGGGGCCGGAGAGAGACCCAGTACTTC.